The 24 T cell receptor beta chains presented below share a single source sample, sequenced in a study of a mutant IDH1 vaccine in newly diagnosed glioma. Sequenced by immunoSEQ multiplex PCR; TCRdb stores in-frame clones only, minus some. The sample lists tens of thousands of clones, 80% to 90% seen once, with about 1.5% in the top ten. Their antigens are not known. The time point denotes: week 35, safety follow-up. Vaccination used 300 ug of mutant IDH1 20-mer peptide per dose, with topical imiquimod. The sequences come from PBMCs, collected from a glioma patient whose treatment included an IDH1 peptide vaccine. Receptors originate from a man between 40 and 49 years old with glioma.

The CDR3 loop is CASSAPLAGYTDTQYF. The CDR3 coding sequence is TGTGCCAGCAGTGCCCCCCTAGCGGGATACACAGATACGCAGTATTTT. V gene TRBV2 combines with J gene TRBJ2-3; 9 bases agree with TRBD2. V lost 4 bases to trimming and J lost 2 bases; unmatched junction nucleotides: 7. The CDR3 sequence is 16 residues long. Germline values: CDR1 SNHLY, CDR2 FYNNEI.

CDR3 sequence: CASSYAPDTEAFF. CDR3 nucleotides: TGTGCCAGCAGCTATGCCCCTGACACTGAAGCTTTCTTT. The chain links TRBV11-3 to TRBJ1-1; D not certain. The CDR3 covers 13 residues. Trimming pared 4 bases from V and 3 bases from J, leaving 9 bases between. Germline values: CDR1 SGHNT, CDR2 YENEEA.

The chain combines TRBV5-5 with TRBJ2-5, with 9 bases fitting TRBD1. CDR3 length: 14 amino acids. Losses at the gene ends were 3 bases for V and 5 bases for J; bases not matched to a gene: 5. CDR1 and CDR2 (germline): SGHKS, YYEKEE (reference sequence). CDR3 DNA: TGTGCCAGCAGCTCGAACAGGGGGCGGGAGACCCAGTACTTC. Translation gives CASSSNRGRETQYF.

The chain combines TRBV25-1 with TRBJ2-5; 12 nucleotides match TRBD2. The end of the DNA is better explained by TRBJ2-7, so the J call may be wrong. The CDR3 has 14 amino acids. Germline V gene data show CDR1 as MGHDK and CDR2 as SYGVNS. CDR3 sequence: CASGVTSGSGEQYF. CDR3 DNA sequence: TGTGCCAGCGGGGTGACTAGCGGGAGTGGCGAGCAGTACTTC.

The rearrangement links TRBV5-1 to TRBJ1-1; 9 nucleotides agree with TRBD1. With 2 bases clipped from V and 6 bases from J, the junction kept 5 bases outside the gene matches. The CDR3 has 14 amino acids. Germline CDR1 SGHRS, CDR2 YFSETQ. The CDR3 nucleotides read TGCGCCAGCAGCTTCCGGGACAGGGAGTCTGAAGCTTTCTTT. Encoded protein: CASSFRDRESEAFF.

The chain is built from TRBV28 and TRBJ1-2; D possibly corresponds to TRBD1 (5 bases). Trimming stripped 6 bases from V and 5 bases from J, with 10 bases between. This CDR3 region has 12 residues. Germline V CDR1 and CDR2: MDHEN, SYDVKM. CDR3 amino acids: CASRPGGYGYTF. CDR3 DNA sequence: TGTGCCAGCAGGCCCGGGGGTTATGGCTACACCTTC.

This sequence joins TRBV6-4 and TRBJ2-3; maybe TRBD1 (7 bases). Trimming stripped 2 bases from V and 4 bases from J, with 13 bases between. This CDR3 is built from 15 residues. Per germline, CDR1 MRHNA and CDR2 SNTAGT. CDR3: CASSDGGGGADTQYF. The DNA of the CDR3 is TGTGCCAGCAGTGACGGAGGAGGGGGCGCAGATACGCAGTATTTT.

The chain employs TRBV13 and TRBJ2-7, with D unresolved. Germline CDR1 reads PRHDT; CDR2 reads FYEKMQ (reference sequence). The CDR3 loop spans 14 amino acids. V lost 0 bases, J lost 6 bases, and 12 bases lay in between. Written as DNA, the CDR3 is TGTGCCAGCAGCTTAGGGGACGCCCGCGGCGAGCAGTACTTC. This translates into CASSLGDARGEQYF.

This chain uses TRBV18 with TRBJ2-2; 11 bases map to TRBD2. Trimming at V came to 4 bases and at J to 4 bases, leaving 14 bases not matched to a gene. Germline V gene sequence: CDR1 KGHSH, CDR2 LQKENI. The CDR3 spans 19 residues. The CDR3 region has the DNA TGTGCCAGCTCACTGACCGCATTGACTAGCGGGGTTGGCACCGGGGAGCTGTTTTTT. It yields the protein CASSLTALTSGVGTGELFF.

The chain recombines TRBV9 with TRBJ1-3; D gene uncertain. Germline V gene data show CDR1 as SGDLS and CDR2 as YYNGEE. The CDR3 has 17 residues. The V end lost 4 bases, the J end lost 2 bases, and 19 bases lay between the germline ends. The CDR3 here is CASSRPGGLAPGNTIYF. CDR3 DNA: TGTGCCAGCAGCCGACCAGGAGGGTTGGCTCCTGGAAACACCATATATTTT.

V usage is TRBV9 and J usage is TRBJ2-1; 12 bases agree with TRBD2. Trimming took 4 bases from V and 6 from J; bases not matched to a gene: 2. CDR1 and CDR2 from the germline V gene are SGDLS and YYNGEE. CDR3 size: 14 residues. The CDR3 loop reads CASSPGLAGNEQFF. CDR3 nucleotide sequence: TGTGCCAGCAGCCCGGGACTAGCGGGCAATGAGCAGTTCTTC. The whole variable domain, filled in from reference TRBV9 and TRBJ2-1, reads DSGVTQTPKHLITATGQRVTLRCSPRSGDLSVYWYQQSLDQGLQFLIQYYNGEERAKGNILERFSAQQFPDLHSELNLSSLELGDSALYFCASSPGLAGNEQFFGPGTRLTVL.

The chain recombines TRBV19 with TRBJ2-1; unclear D gene. Per germline, CDR1 LNHDA and CDR2 SQIVND (reference sequence). V lost 6 bases to trimming and J lost 0 bases, with 12 bases between them. CDR3 length: 15 residues. The CDR3 DNA sequence: TGTGCCAGTAGCCCGGCTAGGATCTCCTACAATGAGCAGTTCTTC. Amino acids: CASSPARISYNEQFF. Complete variable domain (other parts from reference TRBV19 and TRBJ2-1): DGGITQSPKYLFRKEGQNVTLSCEQNLNHDAMYWYRQDPGQGLRLIYYSQIVNDFQKGDIAEGYSVSREKKESFPLTVTSAQKNPTAFYLCASSPARISYNEQFFGPGTRLTVL.

This chain joins TRBV2 and TRBJ1-2; 9 nucleotides match TRBD1. V shed 10 bases and J 7 bases; nucleotides not matched to a gene: 7. Germline CDR1 SNHLY, CDR2 FYNNEI. CDR3 length: 12 amino acids. CDR3 loop: CATMGQGVGYTF. The CDR3 nucleotides are TGTGCCACCATGGGACAGGGCGTTGGCTACACCTTC.

The chain employs TRBV10-3 and TRBJ2-3; unclear D gene. The CDR3 runs to 14 residues. The germline V and J ends were trimmed by 6 bases and 2 bases, with 12 bases remaining between them. CDR1 and CDR2 (germline): ENHRY, SYGVKD. The CDR3 DNA reads as TGTGCCATCAGCCGCTCCTGGGCCACAGATACGCAGTATTTT. Translated: CAISRSWATDTQYF.

The J gene is TRBJ2-7, the V gene TRBV11-2; D possibly corresponds to TRBD2 (6 bases). Germline V lookup: CDR1 SGHAT, CDR2 FQNNGV. V dropped 3 bases and J dropped 3 bases, with 15 bases sitting between them. This CDR3 has 15 residues. The CDR3 nucleotides read TGTGCCAGCAGCTTCTTCGGAGGGTTCAACTACGAGCAGTACTTC. This codes for CASSFFGGFNYEQYF. Based on the CDR3 plus reference TRBV11-2 and TRBJ2-7, the full variable domain is EAGVAQSPRYKIIEKRQSVAFWCNPISGHATLYWYQQILGQGPKLLIQFQNNGVVDDSQLPKDRFSAERLKGVDSTLKIQPAKLEDSAVYLCASSFFGGFNYEQYFGPGTRLTVT.

Here the CDR3 reads CASSPRGRGANVLTF. The CDR3 nucleotides are TGTGCCAGCAGCCCCAGGGGGCGGGGGGCCAACGTCCTGACTTTC. This sequence joins TRBV5-4 and TRBJ2-6; 8 nucleotides line up with TRBD1. This CDR3 contains 15 residues. CDR1 and CDR2 (germline): SGHNT, YYREEE (reference sequence). V gave up 4 bases and J gave up 4 bases; unmatched junction bases: 4.

The rearrangement joins TRBV6-5 to TRBJ1-3; D is possibly TRBD1 (5 bases). V lost 4 bases, J lost 0 bases, and 10 bases lay in between. Per the germline V gene, CDR1 is MNHEY and CDR2 is SVGAGI. The CDR3 has 15 amino acids. CDR3 sequence: CASSFDSRSGNTIYF. The CDR3 bases are TGTGCCAGCAGTTTTGACAGTCGCTCTGGAAACACCATATATTTT.

V gene TRBV27 combines with J gene TRBJ2-3; TRBD1 agrees at 8 bases. The CDR3 length is 13 residues. J gave up 9 bases and V 6 bases, and 8 bases lay outside the gene matches. Germline V gene lookup returns CDR1 MNHEY and CDR2 SMNVEV (reference sequence). The CDR3 loop is CASSDRGWGTQYF. The CDR3, as DNA: TGTGCCAGCAGCGACAGGGGTTGGGGCACGCAGTATTTT.

The V call is TRBV5-1, the J call TRBJ1-2; D not certain. The length of the CDR3 is 13 residues. Per germline, CDR1 SGHRS and CDR2 YFSETQ. With 4 bases removed from V and 4 bases from J, the gap between germline ends came to 11 bases. The CDR3 reads CASSADGTYGYTF. The DNA for the CDR3 is TGCGCCAGCAGCGCGGACGGTACCTATGGCTACACCTTC. The whole variable domain, remainder taken from reference TRBV5-1 and TRBJ1-2, is KAGVTQTPRYLIKTRGQQVTLSCSPISGHRSVSWYQQTPGQGLQFLFEYFSETQRNKGNFPGRFSGRQFSNSRSEMNVSTLELGDSALYLCASSADGTYGYTFGSGTRLTVV.

CDR3 sequence reads: CASSITGIRPNTGELFF. CDR3 coding DNA: TGTGCCAGCAGCATTACAGGGATTAGGCCTAACACCGGGGAGCTGTTTTTT. The J gene is TRBJ2-2, the V gene TRBV27; maybe TRBD1 (6 bases). The germline CDR1 and CDR2 sequences are MNHEY and SMNVEV (reference sequence). V lost 6 bases, J lost 2 bases, and 19 bases lay in between. The CDR3 consists of 17 residues.

This chain uses TRBV7-9 with TRBJ2-3; 11 bases are shared with TRBD2. Germline V gives CDR1 SEHNR, CDR2 FQNEAQ (reference sequence). The CDR3 extends over 14 amino acids. V shed 4 bases and J 4 bases; nucleotides not matched to a gene: 1. The CDR3 reads CASSSTSGADTQYF. The DNA for the CDR3 is TGTGCCAGCAGCTCGACTAGCGGGGCAGATACGCAGTATTTT.

This clone occurred a few times. The genes are TRBV7-9 and TRBJ1-2; 9 positions agree with TRBD1. Germline V gene lookup returns CDR1 SEHNR and CDR2 FQNEAQ (reference sequence). J gave up 8 bases and V 5 bases, and 3 bases lay outside the gene matches. The CDR3 covers 12 residues. The CDR3 reads CASSRTGVGYTF. The CDR3 DNA follows: TGTGCCAGCAGCAGGACAGGGGTAGGCTACACCTTC.

The CDR3 protein is CASSLAATSNYGYTF. The CDR3, as DNA: TGCGCCAGCAGCTTGGCCGCCACCAGTAACTATGGCTACACCTTC. J is TRBJ1-2 and V is TRBV5-1; no clear D. The V gene's germline CDR1 is SGHRS and CDR2 YFSETQ. V was pared by 0 bases and J by 1 base, with 10 bases between. This CDR3 is 15 amino acids long.

The rearrangement uses TRBV28 and TRBJ1-4; 10 bases map to TRBD1. The ends lost 2 bases at V and 11 bases at J; junction bases unmatched: 8. Germline values: CDR1 MDHEN, CDR2 SYDVKM. The CDR3 spans 15 residues. The CDR3 here is CASSLPGTGEGKLFF. CDR3 DNA sequence: TGTGCCAGCAGTTTACCCGGGACAGGGGAGGGGAAACTGTTTTTT. The full variable domain, in which reference TRBV28 and TRBJ1-4 provide the parts outside the CDR3, is DVKVTQSSRYLVKRTGEKVFLECVQDMDHENMFWYRQDPGLGLRLIYFSYDVKMKEKGDIPEGYSVSREKKERFSLILESASTNQTSMYLCASSLPGTGEGKLFFGSGTQLSVL.